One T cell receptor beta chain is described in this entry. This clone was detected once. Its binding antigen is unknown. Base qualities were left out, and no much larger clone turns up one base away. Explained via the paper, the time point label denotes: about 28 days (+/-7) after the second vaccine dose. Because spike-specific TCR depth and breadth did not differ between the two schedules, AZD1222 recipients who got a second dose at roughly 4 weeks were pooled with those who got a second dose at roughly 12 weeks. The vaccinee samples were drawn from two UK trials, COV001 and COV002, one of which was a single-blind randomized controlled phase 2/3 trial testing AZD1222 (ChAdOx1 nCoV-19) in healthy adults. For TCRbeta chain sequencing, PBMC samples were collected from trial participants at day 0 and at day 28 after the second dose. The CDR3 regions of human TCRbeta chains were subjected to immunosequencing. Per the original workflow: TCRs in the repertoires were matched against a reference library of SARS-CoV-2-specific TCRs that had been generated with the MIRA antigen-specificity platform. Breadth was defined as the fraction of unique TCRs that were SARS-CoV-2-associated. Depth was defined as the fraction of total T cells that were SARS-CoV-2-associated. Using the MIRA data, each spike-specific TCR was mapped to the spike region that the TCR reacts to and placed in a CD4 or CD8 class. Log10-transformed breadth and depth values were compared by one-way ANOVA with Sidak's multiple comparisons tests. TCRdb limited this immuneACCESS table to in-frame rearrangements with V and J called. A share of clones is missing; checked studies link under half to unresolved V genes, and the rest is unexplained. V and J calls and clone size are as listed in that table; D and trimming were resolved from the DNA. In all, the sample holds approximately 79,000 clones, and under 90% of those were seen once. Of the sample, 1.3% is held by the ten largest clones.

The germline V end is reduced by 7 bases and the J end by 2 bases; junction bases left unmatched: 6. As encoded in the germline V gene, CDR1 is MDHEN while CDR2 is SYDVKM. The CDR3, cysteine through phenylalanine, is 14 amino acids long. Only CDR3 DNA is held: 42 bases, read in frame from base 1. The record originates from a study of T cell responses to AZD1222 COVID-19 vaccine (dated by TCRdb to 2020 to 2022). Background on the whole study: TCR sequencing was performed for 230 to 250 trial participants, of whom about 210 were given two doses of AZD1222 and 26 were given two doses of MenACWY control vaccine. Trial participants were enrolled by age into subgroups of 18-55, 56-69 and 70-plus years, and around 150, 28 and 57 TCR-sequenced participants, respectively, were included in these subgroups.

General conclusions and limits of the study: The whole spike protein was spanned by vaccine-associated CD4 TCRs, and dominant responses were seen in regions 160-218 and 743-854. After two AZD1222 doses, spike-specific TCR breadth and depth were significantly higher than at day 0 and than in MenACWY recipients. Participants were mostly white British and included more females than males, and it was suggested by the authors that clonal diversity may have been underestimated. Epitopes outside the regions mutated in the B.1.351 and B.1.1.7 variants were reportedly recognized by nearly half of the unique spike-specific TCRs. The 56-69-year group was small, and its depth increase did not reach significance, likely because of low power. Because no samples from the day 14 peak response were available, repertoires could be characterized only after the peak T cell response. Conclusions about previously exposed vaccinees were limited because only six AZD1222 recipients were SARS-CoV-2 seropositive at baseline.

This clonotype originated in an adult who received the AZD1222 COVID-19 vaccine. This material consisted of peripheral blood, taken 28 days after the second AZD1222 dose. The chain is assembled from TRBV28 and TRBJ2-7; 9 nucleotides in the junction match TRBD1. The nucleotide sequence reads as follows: TGTGCCAGCACTCCCGGGACAGGGACCTACGAGCAGTACTTC. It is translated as CASTPGTGTYEQYF. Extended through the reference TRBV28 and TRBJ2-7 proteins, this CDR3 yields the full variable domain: DVKVTQSSRYLVKRTGEKVFLECVQDMDHENMFWYRQDPGLGLRLIYFSYDVKMKEKGDIPEGYSVSREKKERFSLILESASTNQTSMYLCASTPGTGTYEQYFGPGTRLTVT.